The 17 T cell receptor beta chains below were found in one sample sequenced in a study of cytomegalovirus exposure and HLA in healthy donors. Primers: 60 Vbeta forward and 13 Jbeta reverse. The assay was immunoSEQ multiplex PCR, and TCRdb's table has in-frame clones only and misses some. The sample yields under 130,000 clones, 70% seen once. Specimen: PBMCs. The receptor source for this set is a man aged 40-55 years in good health and CMV-seropositive.

This clone has a handful of counts. J is TRBJ1-1 and V is TRBV30, with D perhaps matching TRBD1 (6 bases). Germline CDR1 reads GTSNPN; CDR2 reads SVGIG (reference sequence). V shed 0 bases and J shed 5 bases, with 10 bases lying between them. This CDR3 region has 13 residues. CDR3 nucleotides: TGTGCCTGGAGTGTACTCCAGGGGACTGAAGCTTTCTTT. As protein: CAWSVLQGTEAFF.

This chain links TRBV9 with TRBJ2-1; 7 bases fit TRBD2. V trimming: 5 bases; J trimming: 3 bases; junction bases outside the gene matches: 5. Germline CDR1 and CDR2: SGDLS and YYNGEE. The CDR3 runs to 14 residues. The CDR3 DNA reads as TGTGCCAGCAGTACCGGGGGGATCTACAATGAGCAGTTCTTC. Translating gives CASSTGGIYNEQFF. Looking up the rest from reference TRBV9 and TRBJ2-1 gives the full variable domain: DSGVTQTPKHLITATGQRVTLRCSPRSGDLSVYWYQQSLDQGLQFLIQYYNGEERAKGNILERFSAQQFPDLHSELNLSSLELGDSALYFCASSTGGIYNEQFFGPGTRLTVL.

The chain joins TRBV5-1 to TRBJ1-5; possible D gene TRBD1, 6 bases. Trimming removed 4 bases at V and 2 bases at J, with 13 bases between. CDR1 SGHRS and CDR2 YFSETQ come from the germline V gene. The CDR3 length is 15 residues. For the CDR3, the DNA is TGCGCCAGCAGCCCGGACAGAAATGGCAATCAGCCCCAGCATTTT. The encoded protein is CASSPDRNGNQPQHF.

The chain employs TRBV5-8 and TRBJ2-1, with 7 bases identical to TRBD1. Germline V gene lookup returns CDR1 SGHTS and CDR2 YDEGEE. V trimming: 4 bases; J trimming: 0 bases; junction bases outside the gene matches: 4. This CDR3 has 15 amino acids. The DNA of the CDR3 is TGTGCCAGCAGCCCGACAGGGAGCTCCTACAATGAGCAGTTCTTC. It encodes CASSPTGSSYNEQFF.

This clone turned up a few times. This rearrangement joins TRBV29-1 to TRBJ1-1; D may be TRBD1 (5 bases). This CDR3 has 13 amino acids. V dropped 3 bases and J dropped 0 bases, with 8 bases sitting between them. The germline V gene has CDR1 SQVTM and CDR2 ANQGSEA. The CDR3 coding sequence is TGCAGCGTTGATGCAGGGTTGAACACTGAAGCTTTCTTT. It encodes CSVDAGLNTEAFF.

This clone was seen more than once but under ten times. This chain connects TRBV6-5 to TRBJ2-6; no definite D call. The germline V and J ends were trimmed by 4 bases and 0 bases, with 7 bases remaining between them. The CDR3 consists of 15 residues. Germline CDR1 is MNHEY and CDR2 is SVGAGI. The CDR3 region has the DNA TGTGCCAGCAGTTTAATTTTCTCTGGGGCCAACGTCCTGACTTTC. This sequence encodes CASSLIFSGANVLTF.

With respect to this clone: Other DNA sequences of this sample code for an identical CDR3. The V and J genes are TRBV7-9 and TRBJ1-2; the match to TRBD1 covers 8 bases. J gave up 3 bases and V 6 bases, and 3 bases lay outside the gene matches. The CDR3 extends over 13 amino acids. Looked up from germline, CDR1 is SEHNR and CDR2 is FQNEAQ (reference sequence). The CDR3 nucleotides are TGTGCCAGCAGTCCAGGGGGCTACTATGGCTACACCTTC. It codes for CASSPGGYYGYTF.

The V call is TRBV7-2, the J call TRBJ2-1; the D gene is possibly TRBD1 (5 bases). This CDR3 region has 13 residues. CDR1 and CDR2 from the germline V gene are SGHTA and FQGNSA. Trimming cost V 5 bases and J 4 bases, with 9 bases left between them. CDR3 residues: CASSTTVYNEQFF. The CDR3 DNA sequence: TGTGCCAGCAGCACGACAGTATACAATGAGCAGTTCTTC.

For the CDR3, the DNA is TGTGCCACCAGCCCCAGGGGGACTAGCGGGAGAGTGTTATCCAATGAGCAGTTCTTC. Translating it yields CATSPRGTSGRVLSNEQFF. The chain has TRBV15 and TRBJ2-1; the match to TRBD2 covers 14 bases. Germline V gene sequence: CDR1 LNHNV, CDR2 YYDKDF (reference sequence). J was trimmed by 6 bases and V by 5 bases; bases with no gene match: 15. This CDR3 spans 19 amino acids.

The V call is TRBV30, the J call TRBJ2-2; 7 bases fit TRBD1. Unmatched junction bases numbered 4, after V lost 5 bases and J lost 7 bases. The germline V gene has CDR1 GTSNPN and CDR2 SVGIG (reference sequence). The CDR3 is made up of 12 amino acids. CDR3 in amino acids: CAWGTGVGELFF. The CDR3 DNA sequence: TGTGCCTGGGGTACAGGGGTCGGGGAGCTGTTTTTT.

This chain connects TRBV6-5 to TRBJ1-1, with 9 bases that match TRBD1. Germline V lookup: CDR1 MNHEY, CDR2 SVGAGI. The CDR3 has 13 residues. V was clipped by 6 bases and J by 6 bases; unmatched bases: 5. CDR3: CASSTGGRAEAFF. The CDR3 nucleotides read TGTGCCAGCAGCACAGGGGGCAGGGCTGAAGCTTTCTTT.

With respect to this clone: In the same sample, other DNA sequences code for this CDR3. The V gene is TRBV4-1, the J gene TRBJ1-5, with 9 bases fitting TRBD1. J lost 5 bases, V lost 5 bases, and 13 bases had no gene match. This CDR3 has 17 amino acids. The V gene's germline CDR1 is MGHRA and CDR2 YSYEKL. CDR3 coding DNA: TGCGCCAGCAGCAAAACGCCGGGACAGGGAGGAGATCAGCCCCAGCATTTT. The encoded protein is CASSKTPGQGGDQPQHF.

J is TRBJ1-2 and V is TRBV27; 7 bases line up with TRBD1. CDR3 length: 14 residues. Germline V CDR1 and CDR2: MNHEY, SMNVEV (reference sequence). Losses at the gene ends were 7 bases for V and 5 bases for J; bases not matched to a gene: 10. The CDR3 sequence is CASTMPGQAYGYTF. CDR3 in DNA: TGTGCCAGCACAATGCCCGGACAGGCATATGGCTACACCTTC.

The rearrangement uses TRBV19 and TRBJ1-5; 8 nucleotides agree with TRBD1. Germline values: CDR1 LNHDA, CDR2 SQIVND (reference sequence). This CDR3 is 15 amino acids long. Unmatched junction bases numbered 10, after V lost 7 bases and J lost 5 bases. As DNA, the CDR3 is TGTGCCAGTACCTCACCGGACAGGGAAGATCAGCCCCAGCATTTT. This gives the protein CASTSPDREDQPQHF.

This rearrangement joins TRBV11-3 to TRBJ2-7; possibly TRBD1 for D (6 bases). The CDR3 loop spans 15 amino acids. V was clipped by 3 bases and J by 3 bases, with 15 bases between them. CDR1 is SGHNT and CDR2 is YENEEA in the germline V gene. CDR3 nucleotide sequence: TGTGCCAGCAGCTTGTTCAGGGGAAGCCACTACGAGCAGTACGTC. Residues: CASSLFRGSHYEQYV.

This clone has only a few counts. The J gene is TRBJ1-2, the V gene TRBV6-5, with 10 bases identical to TRBD1. The CDR3 runs to 16 residues. J was trimmed by 4 bases and V by 4 bases; bases with no gene match: 9. CDR1 and CDR2 from the germline V gene are MNHEY and SVGAGI. CDR3 nucleotides: TGTGCCAGCAGTTTCCTGACAGGGGGCGAGGCCTATGGCTACACCTTC. This codes for CASSFLTGGEAYGYTF.

In its sample, this clone was seen a few times. V usage is TRBV11-2 and J usage is TRBJ1-1; unclear D gene. Germline loops: CDR1 SGHAT, CDR2 FQNNGV. Between the trimmed V and J ends, which lost 1 base and 8 bases, there was a span of 11 bases. The CDR3 length is 13 residues. CDR3 in amino acids: CASSLGSGTEAFF. The CDR3 DNA sequence: TGTGCCAGCAGCTTAGGATCCGGTACCGAAGCTTTCTTT.